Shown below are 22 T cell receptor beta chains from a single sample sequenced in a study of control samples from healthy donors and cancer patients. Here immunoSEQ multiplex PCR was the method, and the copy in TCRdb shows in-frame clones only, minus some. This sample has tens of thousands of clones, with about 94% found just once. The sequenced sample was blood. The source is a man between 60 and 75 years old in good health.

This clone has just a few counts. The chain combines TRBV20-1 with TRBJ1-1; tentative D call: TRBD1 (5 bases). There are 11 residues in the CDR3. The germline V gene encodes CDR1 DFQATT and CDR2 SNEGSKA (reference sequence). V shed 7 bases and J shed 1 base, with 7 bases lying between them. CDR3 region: CSVRGNTEAFF. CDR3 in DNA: TGCAGTGTAAGGGGGAACACTGAAGCTTTCTTT.

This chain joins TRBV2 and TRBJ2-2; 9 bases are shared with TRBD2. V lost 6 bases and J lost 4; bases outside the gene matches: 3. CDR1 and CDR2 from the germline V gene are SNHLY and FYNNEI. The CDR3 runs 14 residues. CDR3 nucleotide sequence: TGTGCCAGCAGGGCTAGCGGGACCACCGGGGAGCTGTTTTTT. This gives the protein CASRASGTTGELFF.

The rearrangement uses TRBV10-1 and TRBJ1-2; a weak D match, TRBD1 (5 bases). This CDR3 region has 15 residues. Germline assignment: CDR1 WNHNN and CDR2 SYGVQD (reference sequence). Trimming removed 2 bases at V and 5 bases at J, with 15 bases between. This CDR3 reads CASSEARGRRYGYTF. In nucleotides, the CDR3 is TGCGCCAGCAGTGAGGCCCGGGGCAGGAGGTATGGCTACACCTTC.

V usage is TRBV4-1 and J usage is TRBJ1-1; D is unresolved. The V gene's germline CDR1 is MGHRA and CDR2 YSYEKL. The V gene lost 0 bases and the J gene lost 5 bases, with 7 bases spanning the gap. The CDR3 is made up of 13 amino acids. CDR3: CASSQEKRTEAFF. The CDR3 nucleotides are TGCGCCAGCAGCCAAGAAAAGCGGACTGAAGCTTTCTTT.

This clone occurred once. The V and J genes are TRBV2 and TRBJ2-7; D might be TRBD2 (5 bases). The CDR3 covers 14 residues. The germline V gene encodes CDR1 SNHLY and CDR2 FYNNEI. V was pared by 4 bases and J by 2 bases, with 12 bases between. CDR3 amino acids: CASSASGRPYEQYF. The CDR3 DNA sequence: TGTGCCAGCAGTGCCAGCGGCCGCCCCTACGAGCAGTACTTC.

The chain's CDR3 is CASSISSQVGAEAFF. The CDR3 DNA follows: TGTGCCAGCAGCATTAGTTCGCAGGTGGGGGCAGAAGCTTTCTTT. V is TRBV7-9 and J is TRBJ1-1; maybe TRBD1 (6 bases). Germline CDR1 reads SEHNR; CDR2 reads FQNEAQ (reference sequence). Trimming left V 5 bases short and J 8 bases short, with 21 bases between. CDR3 size: 15 residues. The full variable domain, completed using reference TRBV7-9 and TRBJ1-1, is DTGVSQNPRHKITKRGQNVTFRCDPISEHNRLYWYRQTLGQGPEFLTYFQNEAQLEKSRLLSDRFSAERPKGSFSTLEIQRTEQGDSAMYLCASSISSQVGAEAFFGQGTRLTVV.

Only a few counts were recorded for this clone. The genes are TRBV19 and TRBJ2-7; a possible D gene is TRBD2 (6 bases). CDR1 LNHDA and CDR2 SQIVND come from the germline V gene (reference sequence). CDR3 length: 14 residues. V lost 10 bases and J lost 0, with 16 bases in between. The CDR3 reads CATNPGTHSYEQYF. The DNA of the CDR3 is TGTGCCACCAATCCCGGGACTCACTCCTACGAGCAGTACTTC.

In nucleotides, the CDR3 is TGCGCCAGCAGCTTGCTTGCCAGGGGGCGCGAGAATGAGCAGTTCTTC. As protein: CASSLLARGRENEQFF. J is TRBJ2-1 and V is TRBV5-1; 8 bases map to TRBD1. J lost 7 bases, V lost 1 base, and 10 bases had no gene match. Germline V gene lookup returns CDR1 SGHRS and CDR2 YFSETQ. The CDR3 is 16 amino acids.

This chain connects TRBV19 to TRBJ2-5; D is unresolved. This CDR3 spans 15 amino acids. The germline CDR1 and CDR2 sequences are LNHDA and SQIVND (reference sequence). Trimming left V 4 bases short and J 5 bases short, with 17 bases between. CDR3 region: CASSTHPNGRETQYF. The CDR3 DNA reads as TGTGCCAGTAGTACCCATCCAAACGGTCGGGAGACCCAGTACTTC.

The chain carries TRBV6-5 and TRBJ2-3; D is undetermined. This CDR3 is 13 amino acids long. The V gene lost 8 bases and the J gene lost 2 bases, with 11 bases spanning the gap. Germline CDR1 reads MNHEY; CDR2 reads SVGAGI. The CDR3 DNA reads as TGTGCCAGCCCCGGCGGAATCACAGATACGCAGTATTTT. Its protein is CASPGGITDTQYF.

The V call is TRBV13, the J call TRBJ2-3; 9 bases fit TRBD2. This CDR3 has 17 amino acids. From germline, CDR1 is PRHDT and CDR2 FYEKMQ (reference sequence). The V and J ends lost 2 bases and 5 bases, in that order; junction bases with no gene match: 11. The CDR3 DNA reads TGTGCCAGCAGCTTAAGGGGCGGGAGGGCCGGTGGAGATACGCAGTATTTT. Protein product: CASSLRGGRAGGDTQYF. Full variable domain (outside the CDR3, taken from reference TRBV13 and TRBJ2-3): AAGVIQSPRHLIKEKRETATLKCYPIPRHDTVYWYQQGPGQDPQFLISFYEKMQSDKGSIPDRFSAQQFSDYHSELNMSSLELGDSALYFCASSLRGGRAGGDTQYFGPGTRLTVL.

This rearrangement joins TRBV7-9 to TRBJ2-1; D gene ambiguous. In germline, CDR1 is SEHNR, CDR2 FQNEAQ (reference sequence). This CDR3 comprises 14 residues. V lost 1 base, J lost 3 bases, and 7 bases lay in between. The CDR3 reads CASSLELNYNEQFF. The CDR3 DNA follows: TGTGCCAGCAGCTTAGAACTAAACTACAATGAGCAGTTCTTC. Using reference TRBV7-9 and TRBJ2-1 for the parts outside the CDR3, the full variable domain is DTGVSQNPRHKITKRGQNVTFRCDPISEHNRLYWYRQTLGQGPEFLTYFQNEAQLEKSRLLSDRFSAERPKGSFSTLEIQRTEQGDSAMYLCASSLELNYNEQFFGPGTRLTVL.

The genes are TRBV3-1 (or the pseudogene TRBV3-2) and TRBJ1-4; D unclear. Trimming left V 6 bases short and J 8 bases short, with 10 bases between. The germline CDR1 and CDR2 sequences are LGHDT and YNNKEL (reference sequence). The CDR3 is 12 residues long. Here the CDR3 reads CASRRPGEKLFF. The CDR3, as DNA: TGTGCCAGCAGACGACCGGGGGAAAAACTGTTTTTT.

CDR3 sequence reads: CASSKGTSTKNIQYF. CDR3 sequence (DNA): TGTGCCAGCAGCAAAGGGACTAGTACCAAAAACATTCAGTACTTC. This rearrangement joins TRBV21-1 to TRBJ2-4; TRBD2 is the table's D call and was not checked against the DNA. TRBV21-1 is a recognized pseudogene. The CDR3 loop spans 15 amino acids.

The CDR3 spells CASSLSVYSYEQYF. The CDR3 DNA is TGTGCCAGCAGCTTATCGGTCTATTCCTACGAGCAGTACTTC. This rearrangement joins TRBV11-2 to TRBJ2-7; D gene unclear. Per germline, CDR1 SGHAT and CDR2 FQNNGV. V dropped 2 bases and J dropped 1 base, with 9 bases sitting between them. The length of the CDR3 is 14 residues.

DNA of the CDR3: TGTGCCAGCACCTCAGGTTTTGACAGGAGCTCCTATAATTCACCCCTCCACTTT. Encoded protein: CASTSGFDRSSYNSPLHF. This chain joins TRBV11-2 and TRBJ1-6, with D possibly matching TRBD1 (6 bases). CDR3 length: 18 amino acids. CDR1 SGHAT and CDR2 FQNNGV come from the germline V gene. The germline V and J ends were trimmed by 7 bases and 0 bases, with 19 bases remaining between them.

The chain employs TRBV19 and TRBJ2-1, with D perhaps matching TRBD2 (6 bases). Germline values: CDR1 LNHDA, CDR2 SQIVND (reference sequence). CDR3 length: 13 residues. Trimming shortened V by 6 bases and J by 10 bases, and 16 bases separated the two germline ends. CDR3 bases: TGTGCCAGTAGGGGGGGTGCCCTTAGGGAGCAGTTCTTC. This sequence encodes CASRGGALREQFF.

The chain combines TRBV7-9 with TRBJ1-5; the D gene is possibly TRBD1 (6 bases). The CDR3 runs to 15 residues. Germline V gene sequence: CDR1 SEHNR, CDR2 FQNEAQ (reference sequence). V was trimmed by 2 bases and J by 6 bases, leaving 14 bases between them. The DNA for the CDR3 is TGTGCCAGCAGCTTAACATCAGGGGTGGGTCAGCCCCAGCATTTT. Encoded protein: CASSLTSGVGQPQHF.

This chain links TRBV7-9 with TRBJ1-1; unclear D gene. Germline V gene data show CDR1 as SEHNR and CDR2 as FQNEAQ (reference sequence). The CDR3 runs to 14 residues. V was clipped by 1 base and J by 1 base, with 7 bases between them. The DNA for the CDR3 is TGTGCCAGCAGCTTAGGGATTGAGAACACTGAAGCTTTCTTT. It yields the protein CASSLGIENTEAFF.

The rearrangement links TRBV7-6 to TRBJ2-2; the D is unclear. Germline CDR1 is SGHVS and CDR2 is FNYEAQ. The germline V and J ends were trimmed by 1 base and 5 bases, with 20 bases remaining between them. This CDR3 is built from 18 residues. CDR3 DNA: TGTGCCAGCAGCTTAGTTTACATCCCCCTACGTAAGACCGGGGAGCTGTTTTTT. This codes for CASSLVYIPLRKTGELFF.

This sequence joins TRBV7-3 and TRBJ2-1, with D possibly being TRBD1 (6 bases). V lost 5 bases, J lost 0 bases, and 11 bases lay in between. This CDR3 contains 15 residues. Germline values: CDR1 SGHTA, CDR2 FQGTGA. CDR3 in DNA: TGTGCCAGCAGCCCCCACAGGGTCTCCTACAATGAGCAGTTCTTC. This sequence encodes CASSPHRVSYNEQFF.

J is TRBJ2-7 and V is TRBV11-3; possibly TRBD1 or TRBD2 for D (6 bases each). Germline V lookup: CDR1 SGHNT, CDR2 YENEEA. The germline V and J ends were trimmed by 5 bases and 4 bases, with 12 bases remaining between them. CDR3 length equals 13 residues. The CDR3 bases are TGTGCCAGCAGCCCGAAGGGGGGTTACGAGCAGTACTTC. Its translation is CASSPKGGYEQYF.